This T cell receptor beta chain is drawn from a study of cytomegalovirus exposure and HLA in healthy donors. Study observations and caveats: Owing to their indistinguishability, certain V segments, notably TRBV6-2 and TRBV6-3, were excluded.

Details on this clone: Its antigen remains unidentified.

Trimming stripped 1 base from V and 1 base from J, with 8 bases between. Germline V gene lookup returns CDR1 MNHEY and CDR2 SMNVEV (reference sequence). This CDR3 has 14 residues. Participants comprised healthy donors of bone marrow. The PCR used 60 Vbeta and 13 Jbeta primers. Assay used: immunoSEQ multiplex PCR; TCRdb lists only in-frame clones, some missing. The sample contains approximately 97,000 clones, more than 70% of which appear only once. The chain has TRBV27 and TRBJ2-7; a possible D gene is TRBD2 (5 bases). This clonotype was obtained from a male donor in good health and CMV-seropositive. Sequencing input: PBMCs. CDR3 nucleotide sequence: TGTGCCAGCAGTTTATACGAGGGATCCTACGAGCAGTACTTC. Translation: CASSLYEGSYEQYF.